One and the same sample provided the 21 T cell receptor beta chains below, sequenced in a study of patients and donors after allogeneic stem cell transplantation. TCRdb independently ran MiXCR on the RT-PCR reads; one entry per CDR3 protein. The sample contains about 57,000 distinct CDR3 sequences, about 14% of which appear only once. Sequencing used blood, either unsorted or a sorted T cell fraction (not recorded which). The receptors were sampled from a human donor who was either an allogeneic HSCT recipient or a stem cell or donor lymphocyte infusion donor (not recorded which). It is not recorded whose cells these are; they may come from a transplant donor.

This clonotype showed up just a few times. V is TRBV12-3 or TRBV12-4 and J is TRBJ2-7; TRBD1 agrees at 9 bases. The CDR3 length is 15 residues. Trimming removed 3 bases from V and 4 bases from J; junction bases left unmatched: 7. CDR3: CASSFGTGNVYEQYF. CDR3 in DNA: TGTGCCAGCAGTTTTGGGACAGGGAATGTTTACGAGCAGTACTTC.

This chain joins TRBV5-1 and TRBJ2-2; 7 bases are a match to TRBD1. Germline lookup yields CDR1 SGHRS and CDR2 YFSETQ. The V and J ends lost 4 bases and 6 bases, in that order; junction bases with no gene match: 12. This CDR3 spans 16 amino acids. CDR3 residues: CASSHSLDRMAGELFF. DNA of the CDR3: TGCGCCAGCAGCCACTCCCTGGACAGGATGGCCGGGGAGCTGTTTTTT.

This clonotype has just a few counts. This chain connects TRBV27 to TRBJ2-1; 8 bases map to TRBD1. Trimming at V came to 6 bases and at J to 8 bases, leaving 15 bases not matched to a gene. This CDR3 has 16 amino acids. From germline, CDR1 is MNHEY and CDR2 SMNVEV (reference sequence). The CDR3 is CASSYTGTGPIHEQFF. CDR3 nucleotides: TGTGCCAGCAGCTACACCGGGACAGGTCCTATACATGAGCAGTTCTTC.

This chain connects TRBV19 to TRBJ2-7; 10 nucleotides align to TRBD1. V shed 6 bases and J 4 bases; nucleotides not matched to a gene: 6. The CDR3 loop spans 14 amino acids. Germline V lookup: CDR1 LNHDA, CDR2 SQIVND (reference sequence). CDR3 sequence (DNA): TGTGCCAGTAGCCGGACAGGGGGAGCGTACGAGCAGTACTTC. Protein: CASSRTGGAYEQYF.

The rearrangement uses TRBV14 and TRBJ2-7; TRBD2 is a possible D gene (6 bases). Trimming left V 1 base short and J 6 bases short, with 10 bases between. Germline-derived CDR1 and CDR2 are SGHDN and FVKESK. The CDR3 spans 13 residues. CDR3 amino acids: CASSQGPGSEQYF. The CDR3 nucleotides are TGTGCCAGCAGCCAAGGCCCCGGGAGCGAGCAGTACTTC.

The chain couples TRBV29-1 to TRBJ2-1, with D maybe TRBD1 (5 bases). CDR1 and CDR2 (germline): SQVTM, ANQGSEA. CDR3 size: 13 residues. Trimming shortened V by 4 bases and J by 2 bases, and 9 bases separated the two germline ends. Here the CDR3 reads CSVAGRAYNEQFF. In nucleotides, the CDR3 is TGCAGCGTTGCCGGCAGGGCCTACAATGAGCAGTTCTTC.

This clonotype was picked up a small number of times. The J gene is TRBJ2-3, the V gene TRBV5-1, with TRBD2 matching over 13 bases. The CDR3 loop spans 18 amino acids. The V and J ends lost 5 bases and 4 bases, in that order; junction bases with no gene match: 13. CDR1 SGHRS and CDR2 YFSETQ come from the germline V gene. The CDR3 sequence is CASRIRLAGGGIADTQYF. DNA for the CDR3: TGCGCCAGCAGAATTCGACTAGCGGGAGGAGGAATCGCAGATACGCAGTATTTT.

This clonotype was recorded at least ten times. The J gene is TRBJ1-5, the V gene TRBV6-5; TRBD1 aligns across 9 bases. The ends lost 6 bases at V and 7 bases at J; junction bases unmatched: 4. CDR3 length: 13 residues. Germline CDR1 and CDR2: MNHEY and SVGAGI. The CDR3 DNA sequence: TGTGCCAGCAGCGAAACAGGGGGCCAGCCCCAGCATTTT. Translation: CASSETGGQPQHF.

V and J are TRBV7-2 and TRBJ2-2; the D gene is possibly TRBD1 (5 bases). Germline V gene sequence: CDR1 SGHTA, CDR2 FQGNSA. The CDR3 length is 14 residues. V lost 2 bases, J lost 6 bases, and 10 bases lay in between. The CDR3 is CASSLLGAPGELFF. For the CDR3, the DNA is TGTGCCAGCAGCTTATTAGGGGCTCCCGGGGAGCTGTTTTTT. Combining the CDR3 with reference TRBV7-2 and TRBJ2-2 gives the whole variable domain GAGVSQSPSNKVTEKGKDVELRCDPISGHTALYWYRQSLGQGLEFLIYFQGNSAPDKSGLPSDRFSAERTGGSVSTLTIQRTQQEDSAVYLCASSLLGAPGELFFGEGSRLTVL.

This clonotype was counted a few times. The V gene is TRBV21-1, the J gene TRBJ2-7; the table's D call, TRBD1, was not checked against the DNA. TRBV21-1 is tagged as a pseudogene. This CDR3 is built from 18 residues. The CDR3 here is CASTHGGQASPYSYEQYF. In DNA, the CDR3 is TGTGCCAGCACCCATGGAGGACAGGCTAGCCCTTACTCCTACGAGCAGTACTTC.

This clonotype was counted many times. This rearrangement joins TRBV5-1 to TRBJ2-7, with TRBD2 matching over 9 bases. The CDR3 is 18 residues long. Unmatched junction bases numbered 16, after V lost 0 bases and J lost 6 bases. Germline V gene data show CDR1 as SGHRS and CDR2 as YFSETQ. The CDR3 DNA is TGCGCCAGCAGCTTGGTACCGCTAGCGGGAAATCTAGGTGGCGAGCAGTACTTC. Translation: CASSLVPLAGNLGGEQYF.

This clonotype was counted a few times. The rearrangement uses TRBV6-2 or TRBV6-3 and TRBJ1-1, with D uncertain. V gave up 2 bases and J gave up 0 bases, with 22 bases separating them. This CDR3 contains 19 residues. Per the germline V gene, CDR1 is MNHEY and CDR2 is SVGEGT. CDR3 nucleotide sequence: TGTGCCAGCAGTTACCAAGACGACTCCTACAGAGATTTGAACACTGAAGCTTTCTTT. Protein product: CASSYQDDSYRDLNTEAFF.

This clonotype was observed a handful of times. The rearrangement joins TRBV13 to TRBJ1-6, with D tentatively TRBD1 (5 bases). Germline V gene data show CDR1 as PRHDT and CDR2 as FYEKMQ (reference sequence). This CDR3 spans 14 amino acids. With 5 bases removed from V and 9 bases from J, the gap between germline ends came to 14 bases. CDR3 amino acids: CASSPQMGGSPLHF. The CDR3 nucleotides read TGTGCCAGCAGCCCTCAGATGGGGGGTTCACCCCTCCACTTT.

The rearrangement uses TRBV24-1 and TRBJ2-1; D perhaps matches TRBD2 (6 bases). This CDR3 is 15 amino acids long. Germline CDR1 KGHDR, CDR2 SFDVKD. Trimming removed 4 bases from V and 2 bases from J, with 11 bases in between. CDR3 residues: CATSETGGAYNEQFF. CDR3 DNA: TGTGCCACCAGTGAGACTGGCGGGGCCTACAATGAGCAGTTCTTC.

The genes are TRBV10-1 and TRBJ2-7; 7 bases match TRBD1. V was clipped by 6 bases and J by 2 bases; unmatched bases: 13. There are 16 residues in the CDR3. Germline V gene lookup returns CDR1 WNHNN and CDR2 SYGVQD (reference sequence). The chain's CDR3 is CASSSNRDSHTYEQYF. DNA of the CDR3: TGCGCCAGCAGCTCAAACCGGGACAGCCATACCTACGAGCAGTACTTC.

The sample holds a few counts of this clonotype. This chain links TRBV7-6 with TRBJ1-2; the D is unclear. Germline V gene data show CDR1 as SGHVS and CDR2 as FNYEAQ. The CDR3 extends over 13 amino acids. Trimming cost V 4 bases and J 5 bases, with 11 bases left between them. The CDR3 is CASSSQTEYGYTF. CDR3 in DNA: TGTGCCAGCAGCTCGCAGACGGAATATGGCTACACCTTC.

This clonotype was seen a few times. This rearrangement joins TRBV29-1 to TRBJ2-5; no firm D call. The CDR3 runs to 12 residues. Germline CDR1 is SQVTM and CDR2 is ANQGSEA. V lost 4 bases, J lost 4 bases, and 10 bases lay in between. Here the CDR3 reads CSVGQLVETQYF. In DNA, the CDR3 is TGCAGCGTTGGTCAGTTGGTAGAGACCCAGTACTTC.

V gene TRBV20-1 combines with J gene TRBJ1-2; unclear D gene. The germline V gene encodes CDR1 DFQATT and CDR2 SNEGSKA (reference sequence). V was clipped by 3 bases and J by 4 bases, with 21 bases between them. This CDR3 spans 16 amino acids. The CDR3 DNA follows: TGCAGTGCTAGTAGTACCCACAGAGATATGGGCTATGGCTACACCTTC. Amino acid sequence: CSASSTHRDMGYGYTF.

A remark on this clonotype: A much larger clone is a single base away; this may be a read error. The chain joins TRBV3-1 to TRBJ1-2; the D is unclear. This CDR3 comprises 15 residues. Germline V gene lookup returns CDR1 LGHDT and CDR2 YNNKEL (reference sequence). The germline V and J ends were trimmed by 1 base and 7 bases, with 16 bases remaining between them. The CDR3 loop reads CASSQARTHATGYTF. The DNA for the CDR3 is TGTGCCAGCAGCCAAGCCAGGACGCACGCTACTGGCTACACCTTC.

This clonotype was counted between two and nine times. V gene TRBV6-4 combines with J gene TRBJ2-1; 8 positions match TRBD2. The CDR3 is 12 amino acids. Germline CDR1 is MRHNA and CDR2 is SNTAGT. The CDR3 nucleotides read TGTCGGGGGGGAAGCTCCTACAATGAGCAGTTCTTC. Its protein is CRGGSSYNEQFF.

The table lists this clonotype with many counts. The chain couples TRBV7-6 to TRBJ2-3; TRBD2 might be the D (5 bases). Germline V gene lookup returns CDR1 SGHVS and CDR2 FNYEAQ. Trimming took off 1 base at V and 0 bases at J, with 11 bases between the two ends. The CDR3 is made up of 16 amino acids. CDR3 residues: CASSLVGESSTDTQYF. CDR3 coding DNA: TGTGCCAGCAGCTTAGTGGGAGAATCAAGCACAGATACGCAGTATTTT.